Below, 5 T cell receptor beta chains from the same sample are listed, as sequenced in a study of control samples from healthy donors and cancer patients. The method was immunoSEQ multiplex PCR; TCRdb's version includes in-frame clones alone and lacks a portion of them. The table has some 65,000 clones, roughly 84% seen once; the top ten hold 2.5% to 3%. Sequencing input: PBMCs. All receptors derive from a woman between 50 and 59 years old with lung cancer.

The chain is built from TRBV5-6 and TRBJ1-1; D gene uncertain. The V gene's germline CDR1 is SGHDT and CDR2 YYEEEE. Trimming took 2 bases from V and 1 from J, leaving 6 bases between them. The CDR3 is 13 amino acids. CDR3 sequence reads: CASSFGGNTEAFF. Here the CDR3 DNA reads TGTGCCAGCAGCTTTGGAGGGAACACTGAAGCTTTCTTT.

The chain combines TRBV28 with TRBJ1-4; possible D gene TRBD1, 5 bases. CDR3 length: 14 residues. Germline V lookup: CDR1 MDHEN, CDR2 SYDVKM. V lost 5 bases, J lost 4 bases, and 11 bases lay in between. CDR3 in DNA: TGTGCCAGCAGTCCGGGGGTGTTTAATGAAAAACTGTTTTTT. This sequence encodes CASSPGVFNEKLFF.

The V call is TRBV9, the J call TRBJ1-2; the D is unclear. The CDR3 is made up of 16 amino acids. The V end lost 0 bases, the J end lost 4 bases, and 16 bases lay between the germline ends. CDR1 is SGDLS and CDR2 is YYNGEE in the germline V gene. As DNA, the CDR3 is TGTGCCAGCAGCGTAGGATCAGAGATGCTCCCCTATGGCTACACCTTC. Translation: CASSVGSEMLPYGYTF.

This clone was detected only once. The chain carries TRBV5-1 and TRBJ1-2; D is undetermined. Per the germline V gene, CDR1 is SGHRS and CDR2 is YFSETQ. This CDR3 spans 18 amino acids. Trimming left V 0 bases short and J 4 bases short, with 22 bases between. CDR3 in DNA: TGCGCCAGCAGCTTGGTTCTCTTCAAGAGACATCTCCTCTATGGCTACACCTTC. It translates to CASSLVLFKRHLLYGYTF.

The chain links TRBV3-1 (or the pseudogene TRBV3-2) to TRBJ1-1; D gene uncertain. CDR3 length equals 15 residues. Germline lookup yields CDR1 LGHDT and CDR2 YNNKEL (reference sequence). V was clipped by 0 bases and J by 1 base, with 9 bases between them. DNA for the CDR3: TGTGCCAGCAGCCAAGATAACCAGCCGAACACTGAAGCTTTCTTT. Translated, it gives CASSQDNQPNTEAFF.